Listed below are T cell receptor beta chains from one sample, sequenced in a study of cytomegalovirus exposure and HLA in healthy donors. The repertoire was sequenced with immunoSEQ multiplex PCR; TCRdb's copy has only in-frame clones and lacks some. The profile shows 250,000 to 350,000 clones, roughly 80% of them singletons. The specimen sequenced was PBMCs. These TCRs come from a girl aged 2-10 years in good health and CMV-seronegative. The CDR3 runs from the conserved cysteine through the conserved F or W. A D gene is named only where the DNA matches it firmly.

V gene,D gene,J gene,CDR3 protein
TRBV6-1,-,TRBJ2-7,CASSEWWESYEQYF
TRBV5-6,-,-,CASSLGLVDYEQYF
TRBV4-2,-,TRBJ1-1,CASSPLTGRNTEAFF
TRBV6-6,-,TRBJ1-5,CASSRTGQSNQPQHF
TRBV9,-,TRBJ1-1,CASSVSQRGGNTEAFF
TRBV29-1,-,TRBJ2-1,CSVDVGRGCLDNEQFF
TRBV9,TRBD1,TRBJ2-1,CASSVDRVGANEQFF
TRBV2,TRBD1,TRBJ1-2,CASKGPGRGLGGYTF
TRBV19,TRBD2,TRBJ2-7,CASSTGLAGYYEQYF
TRBV6-5,-,TRBJ1-6,CASSSGRGYNSPLHF
TRBV27,TRBD1,TRBJ2-3,CASTRTGRADTQYF
TRBV7-9,-,TRBJ2-7,CASSLDTGTRNYEQYF
TRBV4-1,-,TRBJ2-4,CASSPQGGIQYF
TRBV19,-,TRBJ1-6,CASTPGSYNSPLHF
TRBV11-3,-,TRBJ1-3,CASSLGGASGNTIYF
TRBV5-5,-,TRBJ1-6,CASSLDSFPLHF
TRBV4-1,-,TRBJ2-7,CASSQETGGQYF
TRBV5-1,-,TRBJ2-7,CASSRDYEQYF
TRBV28,-,TRBJ1-5,CASEARAQPQHF
TRBV19,-,TRBJ2-3,CASSVDGMSTDTQYF
TRBV5-1,TRBD2,TRBJ2-1,CASSLGWTSGDIQFF
TRBV27,TRBD1,TRBJ1-1,CASSPGTGGNTEAFF
TRBV4-1,TRBD1,TRBJ2-3,CASSTGTGRSGGADTQYF
TRBV30,TRBD2,TRBJ2-1,CALWGGNEQFF
TRBV2,TRBD1,TRBJ1-6,CASSEQGAGNSPLHF
TRBV5-1,-,TRBJ1-4,CASSLAYPGGPPEKLFF
TRBV4-1,TRBD1,TRBJ1-5,CASSLGQGDQPQHF
TRBV6-1,TRBD2,-,CATGRGGAYEQYF
TRBV19,-,TRBJ1-5,CASRTGVRNQPQHF
TRBV2,TRBD1,TRBJ1-2,CAREDRDKGYTF
TRBV10-1,-,TRBJ1-4,CARLTADTYNEKLFF
TRBV30,TRBD1,TRBJ1-6,CAWSVGTGSSPLHF
TRBV7-2,TRBD2,TRBJ2-3,CASSLRQTSGRLPDTQYF